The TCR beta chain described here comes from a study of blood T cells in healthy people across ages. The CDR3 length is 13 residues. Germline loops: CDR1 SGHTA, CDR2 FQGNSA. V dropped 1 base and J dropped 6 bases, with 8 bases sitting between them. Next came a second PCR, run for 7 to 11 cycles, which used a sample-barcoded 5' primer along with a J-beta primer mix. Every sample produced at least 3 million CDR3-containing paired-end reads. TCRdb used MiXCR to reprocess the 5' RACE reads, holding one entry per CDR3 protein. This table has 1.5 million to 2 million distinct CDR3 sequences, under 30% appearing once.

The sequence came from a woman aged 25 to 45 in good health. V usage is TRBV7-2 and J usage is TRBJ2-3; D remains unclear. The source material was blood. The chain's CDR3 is CASSLGAFDTQYF. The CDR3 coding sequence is TGTGCCAGCAGCTTAGGGGCCTTTGATACGCAGTATTTT. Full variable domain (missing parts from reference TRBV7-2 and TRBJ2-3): GAGVSQSPSNKVTEKGKDVELRCDPISGHTALYWYRQSLGQGLEFLIYFQGNSAPDKSGLPSDRFSAERTGGSVSTLTIQRTQQEDSAVYLCASSLGAFDTQYFGPGTRLTVL.